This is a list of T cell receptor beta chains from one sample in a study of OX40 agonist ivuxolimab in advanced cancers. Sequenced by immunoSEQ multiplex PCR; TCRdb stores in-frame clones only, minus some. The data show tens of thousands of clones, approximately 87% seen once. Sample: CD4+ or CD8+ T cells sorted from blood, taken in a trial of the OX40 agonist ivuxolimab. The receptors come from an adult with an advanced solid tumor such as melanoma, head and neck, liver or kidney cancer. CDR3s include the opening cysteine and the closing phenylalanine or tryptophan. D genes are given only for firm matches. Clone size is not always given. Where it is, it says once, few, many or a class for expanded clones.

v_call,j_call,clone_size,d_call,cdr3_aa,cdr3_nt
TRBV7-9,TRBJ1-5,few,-,CASSLERNQPQHF,TGTGCCAGCAGCTTAGAAAGGAATCAGCCCCAGCATTTT
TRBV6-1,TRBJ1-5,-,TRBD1,CASSSGTENQPQHF,TGTGCCAGCAGCTCGGGGACAGAGAATCAGCCCCAGCATTTT
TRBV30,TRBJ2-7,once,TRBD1,CAWSGTGVEQYF,TGTGCCTGGAGCGGGACAGGGGTTGAGCAGTACTTC
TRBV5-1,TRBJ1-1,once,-,CASSLEVMAGNTEAFF,TGCGCCAGCAGCTTGGAAGTAATGGCAGGGAACACTGAAGCTTTCTTT
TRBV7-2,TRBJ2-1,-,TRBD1,CASSPSLRGPNNEQFF,TGTGCCAGCAGCCCAAGCCTGAGGGGGCCGAACAATGAGCAGTTCTTC
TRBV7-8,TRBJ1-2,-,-,CASSLARGGAYGYTF,TGTGCCAGCAGCTTAGCGAGGGGGGGCGCCTATGGCTACACCTTC
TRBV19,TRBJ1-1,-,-,CASSHRGRETEAFF,TGTGCCAGTAGCCATAGGGGACGAGAGACTGAAGCTTTCTTT
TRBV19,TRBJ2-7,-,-,CASSIDGARSYEQYF,TGTGCCAGTAGTATAGACGGTGCCAGATCCTACGAGCAGTACTTC
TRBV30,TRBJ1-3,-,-,CAWSVQAGGNTIYF,TGTGCCTGGAGTGTACAAGCGGGAGGAAACACCATATATTTT
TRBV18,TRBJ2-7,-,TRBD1,CASSLGQGAMGEQYF,TGTGCCAGCTCACTGGGACAGGGGGCTATGGGCGAGCAGTACTTC
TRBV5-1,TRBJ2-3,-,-,CASSTPSGAGTDTQYF,TGCGCCAGCAGCACCCCCTCGGGGGCCGGCACAGATACGCAGTATTTT
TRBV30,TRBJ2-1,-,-,CAWTPPVRAYNEQFF,TGTGCCTGGACCCCCCCTGTCAGGGCCTACAATGAGCAGTTCTTC
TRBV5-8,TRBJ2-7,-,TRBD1,CASSPTGRYEQYF,TGTGCCAGCAGCCCGACAGGGCGGTACGAGCAGTACTTC
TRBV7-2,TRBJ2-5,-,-,CASSSGRDQETQYF,TGTGCCAGCAGCTCCGGACGGGATCAAGAGACCCAGTACTTC
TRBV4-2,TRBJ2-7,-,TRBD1,CASSQGGQGGSYEQYF,TGTGCCAGCAGCCAAGGGGGACAGGGAGGGAGTTACGAGCAGTACTTC
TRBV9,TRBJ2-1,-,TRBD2,CASSPGLAGASSEQFF,TGTGCCAGCAGCCCTGGACTAGCGGGAGCGTCGAGTGAGCAGTTCTTC
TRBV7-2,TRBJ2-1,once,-,CASSAQTGSYYNEQFF,TGTGCCAGCAGCGCCCAAACGGGATCTTACTACAATGAGCAGTTCTTC
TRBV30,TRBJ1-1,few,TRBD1,CAQDRGLNTEAFF,TGTGCCCAGGACAGGGGTTTGAACACTGAAGCTTTCTTT
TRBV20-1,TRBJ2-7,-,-,CSARSGYEQYF,TGCAGTGCTAGATCCGGCTACGAGCAGTACTTC
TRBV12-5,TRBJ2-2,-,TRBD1,CASGLFGTGVIGELFF,TGTGCTAGTGGTTTGTTCGGGACAGGGGTAATCGGGGAGCTGTTTTTT
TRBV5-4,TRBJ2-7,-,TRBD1,CASSYRTGTYEQYF,TGTGCCAGCAGCTATAGGACAGGGACCTACGAGCAGTACTTC
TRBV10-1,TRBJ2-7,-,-,CASSESRTREQYF,TGCGCCAGCAGTGAGTCGAGGACCAGGGAGCAGTACTTC
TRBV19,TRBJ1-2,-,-,CASQAVYGYTF,TGTGCCAGTCAAGCAGTCTATGGCTACACCTTC
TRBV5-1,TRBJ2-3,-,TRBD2,CASSLTSGRYSTDTQYF,TGCGCCAGCAGCTTGACTAGCGGGAGGTATAGCACAGATACGCAGTATTTT
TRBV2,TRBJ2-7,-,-,CASRPGSSLDEQYF,TGTGCCAGCAGGCCGGGCTCTTCCCTTGACGAGCAGTACTTC
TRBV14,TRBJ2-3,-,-,CASSLSWGSGTDTQYF,TGTGCCAGCAGCTTATCTTGGGGCTCGGGCACAGATACGCAGTATTTT
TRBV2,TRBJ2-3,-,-,CASSKEITDTQYF,TGTGCCAGCAGTAAGGAAATCACAGATACGCAGTATTTT
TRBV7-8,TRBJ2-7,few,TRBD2,CASSLVAGGHYEQYF,TGTGCCAGCAGCTTAGTAGCGGGGGGACATTACGAGCAGTACTTC
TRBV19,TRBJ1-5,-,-,CASSIDQTARSNQPQHF,TGTGCCAGTAGTATAGACCAGACGGCTCGGAGCAATCAGCCCCAGCATTTT
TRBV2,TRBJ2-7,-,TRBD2,CASSRRPGGYEQYF,TGTGCCAGCAGCCGCCGGCCGGGGGGCTACGAGCAGTACTTC
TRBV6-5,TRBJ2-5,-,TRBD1,CASSTTGTGGETQYF,TGTGCCAGCAGTACTACCGGGACAGGGGGGGAGACCCAGTACTTC
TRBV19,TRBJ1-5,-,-,CASSAGSLGQPQHF,TGTGCCAGTAGTGCAGGCTCGCTGGGTCAGCCCCAGCATTTT
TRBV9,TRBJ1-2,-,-,CASSPGDGGLPLDGYTF,TGTGCCAGCAGCCCAGGGGATGGGGGGCTACCTCTCGATGGCTACACCTTC
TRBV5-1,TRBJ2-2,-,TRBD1,CASSLGGPGTTGELFF,TGCGCCAGCAGCTTAGGGGGCCCGGGGACAACCGGGGAGCTGTTTTTT
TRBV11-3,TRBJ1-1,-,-,CASSLYGPGQGLNTEAFF,TGTGCCAGCAGCTTATATGGGCCCGGGCAGGGGCTTAACACTGAAGCTTTCTTT
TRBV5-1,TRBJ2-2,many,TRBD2,CASSSGLAGGNTGELFF,TGCGCCAGCAGCTCAGGACTAGCGGGGGGGAACACCGGGGAGCTGTTTTTT
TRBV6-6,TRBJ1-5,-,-,CASIGGPGQPQHF,TGTGCCAGCATCGGGGGCCCGGGGCAGCCCCAGCATTTT
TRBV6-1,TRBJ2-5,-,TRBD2,CASSEATSGGGRETQYF,TGTGCCAGCAGTGAAGCAACTAGCGGGGGCGGCCGGGAGACCCAGTACTTC
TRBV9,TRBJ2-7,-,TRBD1,CASSVGDRGSDEQYF,TGTGCCAGCAGCGTGGGGGACAGGGGATCCGACGAGCAGTACTTC
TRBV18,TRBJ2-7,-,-,CASSPSRTVAYEQYF,TGTGCCAGCTCCCCCTCCCGGACAGTAGCCTACGAGCAGTACTTC
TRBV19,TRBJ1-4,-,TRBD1,CASRTLTGEEDEKLFF,TGTGCCAGTAGGACTCTGACAGGGGAAGAGGATGAAAAACTGTTTTTT
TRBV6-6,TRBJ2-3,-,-,CASSYPGGPDTQYF,TGTGCCAGCAGTTACCCCGGGGGGCCAGATACGCAGTATTTT
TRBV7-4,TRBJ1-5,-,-,CASSLGTSNQPQHF,TGTGCCAGCAGCTTAGGGACGAGCAATCAGCCCCAGCATTTT
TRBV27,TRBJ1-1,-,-,CASSLRQTMNTEAFF,TGTGCCAGCAGTCTTAGACAGACCATGAACACTGAAGCTTTCTTT
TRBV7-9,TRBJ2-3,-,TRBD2,CASLAGGSTDTQYF,TGTGCCTCACTAGCGGGGGGGAGCACAGATACGCAGTATTTT
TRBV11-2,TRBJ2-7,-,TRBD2,CASSLGLAEYYEQYF,TGTGCCAGCAGCTTAGGGCTAGCGGAGTACTACGAGCAGTACTTC
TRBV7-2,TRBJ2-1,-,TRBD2,CASSLAASGREIF,TGTGCCAGCAGCTTAGCGGCTAGCGGGAGGGAGATCTTC